This section outlines one TCR beta chain sequence together with its context. Its antigen is still unknown. The CDR3 has 12 residues. Germline CDR1 MNHNS, CDR2 SASEGT. Trimming cost V 2 bases and J 6 bases, with 5 bases left between them. The data stem from a study of shared clonotypes between healthy human individuals. Overall study results and limits: Estimated richness values were generally larger in naive subsets than in memory subsets.

Sequenced by immunoSEQ multiplex PCR; TCRdb stores in-frame clones only, minus some. This sample has 2 million to 2.5 million clones; approximately 94% occur once, and the top ten carry roughly 0.13%. Material for sequencing was naive CD4+ T cells sorted from blood. Described subset: CD45RA+ positively selected. The receptor was derived from a man younger than 35 in good health. V and J are TRBV6-1 and TRBJ1-5; no firm D call. In DNA, the CDR3 is TGTGCCAGCAGTGAAAAGAGTCAGCCCCAGCATTTT. The encoded protein is CASSEKSQPQHF.